This T cell receptor (beta chain) is from a study of low-dose radiotherapy and immunotherapy resistance in tumors. Overall study context: Every 2 weeks, cohort 1 got 0.5 Gy, reaching 6.5 Gy to the planning target volume.

Both TCRalpha and TCRbeta chains were reverse transcribed with V-gene-specific primers. A roughly 20-cycle PCR with a constant-region primer and V-primer adapter amplified TCRs. From the reads, TCRdb called clonotypes with MiXCR, one entry per CDR3 protein. Of about 84,000 distinct CDR3 sequences listed, around a sixth are singletons. The time point denotes: after trial treatment. Treatment defined: LDRT plus nivolumab, ipilimumab, low-dose cyclophosphamide and aspirin (RACIN trial). Patients eligible had advanced solid tumors without tumor-infiltrating lymphocytes. The germline gives CDR1 SGHTA, CDR2 FQGNSA. The CDR3 runs 16 residues. V lost 4 bases, J lost 4 bases, and 9 bases stayed unmatched. This clonotype has ten or more counts.

The chain joins TRBV7-2 to TRBJ2-7, with 11 bases aligning to TRBD2. This sample comprised PBMCs, obtained after low-dose radiotherapy plus immunotherapy. The clonotype originates from a male donor with prostate cancer. The CDR3 sequence: CASSWTSGSRGYEQYF. CDR3 nucleotides: TGTGCCAGCAGCTGGACTAGCGGGTCCCGAGGTTACGAGCAGTACTTC. The full variable domain, its missing parts supplied by reference TRBV7-2 and TRBJ2-7, is GAGVSQSPSNKVTEKGKDVELRCDPISGHTALYWYRQSLGQGLEFLIYFQGNSAPDKSGLPSDRFSAERTGGSVSTLTIQRTQQEDSAVYLCASSWTSGSRGYEQYFGPGTRLTVT.